This T cell receptor beta chain was captured by sequencing in a study of blood T cell repertoires in COVID-19. Background on the study: The cDNA or gDNA used as material had been derived from T cells, B-cell-depleted T cells, or PBMCs.

Libraries were prepared by immunoSEQ multiplex PCR; TCRdb keeps only in-frame clonotypes and omits some of them. The sample consists of 250,000 to 300,000 clones, roughly 80% of them appearing once. Germline CDR1 and CDR2: GTSNPN and SVGIG (reference sequence). The CDR3 extends over 14 amino acids. With 4 bases clipped from V and 3 bases from J, the junction kept 9 bases outside the gene matches. J is TRBJ2-7 and V is TRBV30; 7 nucleotides match TRBD2. This TCR came from a man in his forties who had been exposed to COVID-19. The sequencing sample was made of PBMCs or T cells enriched from blood (not recorded which). In nucleotides, the CDR3 is TGTGCCTGGAAACCAAGGACTAGTGGCTACGAGCAGTACTTC. Translated, it gives CAWKPRTSGYEQYF.